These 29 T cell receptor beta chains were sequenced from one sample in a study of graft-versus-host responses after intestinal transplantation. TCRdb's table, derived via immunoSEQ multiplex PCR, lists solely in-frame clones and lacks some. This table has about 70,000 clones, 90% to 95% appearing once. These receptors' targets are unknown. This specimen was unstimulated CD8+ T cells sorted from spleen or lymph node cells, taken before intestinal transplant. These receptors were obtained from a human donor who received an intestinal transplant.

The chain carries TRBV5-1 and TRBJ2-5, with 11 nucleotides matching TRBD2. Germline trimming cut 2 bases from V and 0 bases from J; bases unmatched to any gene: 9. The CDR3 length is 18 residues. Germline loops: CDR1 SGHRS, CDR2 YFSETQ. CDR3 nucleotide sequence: TGCGCCAGCAGCTTAGGGACTAGCGGTACTCAGTACCAAGAGACCCAGTACTTC. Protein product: CASSLGTSGTQYQETQYF.

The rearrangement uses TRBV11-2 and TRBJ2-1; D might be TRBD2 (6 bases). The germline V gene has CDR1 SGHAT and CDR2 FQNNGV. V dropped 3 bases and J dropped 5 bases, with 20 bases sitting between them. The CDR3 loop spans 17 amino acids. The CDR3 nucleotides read TGTGCCAGCAGCTTCCCGGGAGATAGGCCGTATGACAATGAGCAGTTCTTC. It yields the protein CASSFPGDRPYDNEQFF.

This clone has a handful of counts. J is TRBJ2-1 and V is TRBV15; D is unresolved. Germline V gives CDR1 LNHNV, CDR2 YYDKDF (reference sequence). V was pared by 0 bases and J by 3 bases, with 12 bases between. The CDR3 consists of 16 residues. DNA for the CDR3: TGTGCCACCAGCAGAGAGGTTGAGTTGGGCTACAATGAGCAGTTCTTC. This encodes CATSREVELGYNEQFF.

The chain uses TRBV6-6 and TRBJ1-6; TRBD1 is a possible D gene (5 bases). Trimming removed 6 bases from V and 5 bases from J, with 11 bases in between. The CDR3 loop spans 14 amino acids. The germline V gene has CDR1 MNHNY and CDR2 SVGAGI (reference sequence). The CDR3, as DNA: TGTGCCAGCAGGCAGGAAGGGGATAATTCACCCCTCCACTTT. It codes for CASRQEGDNSPLHF.

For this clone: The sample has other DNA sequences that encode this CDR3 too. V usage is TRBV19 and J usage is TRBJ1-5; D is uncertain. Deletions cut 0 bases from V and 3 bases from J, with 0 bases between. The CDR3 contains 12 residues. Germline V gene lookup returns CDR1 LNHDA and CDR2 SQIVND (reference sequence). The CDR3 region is CASSIDNQPQHF. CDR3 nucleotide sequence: TGTGCCAGTAGTATAGACAATCAGCCCCAGCATTTT.

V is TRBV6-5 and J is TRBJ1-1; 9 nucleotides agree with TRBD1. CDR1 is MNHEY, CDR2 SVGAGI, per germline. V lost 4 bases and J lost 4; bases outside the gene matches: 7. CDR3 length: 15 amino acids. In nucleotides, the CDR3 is TGTGCCAGCAGTTGGACAGGGGAGTTTCGCACTGAAGCTTTCTTT. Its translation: CASSWTGEFRTEAFF.

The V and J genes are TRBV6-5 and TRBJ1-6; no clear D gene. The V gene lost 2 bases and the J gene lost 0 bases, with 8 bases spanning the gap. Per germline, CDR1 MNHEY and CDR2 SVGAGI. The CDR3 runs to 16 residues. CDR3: CASSYGSSSYNSPLHF. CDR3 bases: TGTGCCAGCAGTTACGGGTCGAGCTCCTATAATTCACCCCTCCACTTT.

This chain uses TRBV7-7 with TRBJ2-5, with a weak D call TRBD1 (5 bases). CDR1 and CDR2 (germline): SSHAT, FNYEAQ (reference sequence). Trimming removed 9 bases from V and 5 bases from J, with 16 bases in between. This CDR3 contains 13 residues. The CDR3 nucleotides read TGTGCCAGAAAACCAGGGTCTAGGGAGACCCAGTACTTC. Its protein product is CARKPGSRETQYF.

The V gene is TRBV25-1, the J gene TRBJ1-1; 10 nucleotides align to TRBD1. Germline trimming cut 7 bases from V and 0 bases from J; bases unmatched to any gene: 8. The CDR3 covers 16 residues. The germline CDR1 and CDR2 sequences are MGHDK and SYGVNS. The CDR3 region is CASIRPGTGVNTEAFF. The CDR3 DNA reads TGTGCCAGCATTCGTCCCGGGACAGGGGTGAACACTGAAGCTTTCTTT.

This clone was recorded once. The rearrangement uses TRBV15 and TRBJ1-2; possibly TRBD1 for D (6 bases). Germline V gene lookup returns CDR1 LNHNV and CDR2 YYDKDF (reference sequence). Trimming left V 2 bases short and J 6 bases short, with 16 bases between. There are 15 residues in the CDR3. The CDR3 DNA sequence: TGTGCCACCAGCAGACAACAGGGACGGAAAGATGGCTACACCTTC. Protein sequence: CATSRQQGRKDGYTF. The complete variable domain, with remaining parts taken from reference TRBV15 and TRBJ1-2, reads DAMVIQNPRYQVTQFGKPVTLSCSQTLNHNVMYWYQQKSSQAPKLLFHYYDKDFNNEADTPDNFQSRRPNTSFCFLDIRSPGLGDTAMYLCATSRQQGRKDGYTFGSGTRLTVV.

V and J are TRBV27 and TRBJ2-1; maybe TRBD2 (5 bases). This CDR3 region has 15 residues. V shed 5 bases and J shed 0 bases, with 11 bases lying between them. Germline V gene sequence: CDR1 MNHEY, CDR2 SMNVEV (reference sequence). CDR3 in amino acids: CASSLSASSYNEQFF. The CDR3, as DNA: TGTGCCAGCAGTCTTAGCGCGAGCTCCTACAATGAGCAGTTCTTC.

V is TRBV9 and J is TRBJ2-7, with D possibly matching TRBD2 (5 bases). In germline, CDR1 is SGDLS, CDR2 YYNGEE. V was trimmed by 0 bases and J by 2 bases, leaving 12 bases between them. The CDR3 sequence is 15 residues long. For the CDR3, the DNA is TGTGCCAGCAGCGTAGGTAATAGCGCTGCCTACGAGCAGTACTTC. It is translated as CASSVGNSAAYEQYF.

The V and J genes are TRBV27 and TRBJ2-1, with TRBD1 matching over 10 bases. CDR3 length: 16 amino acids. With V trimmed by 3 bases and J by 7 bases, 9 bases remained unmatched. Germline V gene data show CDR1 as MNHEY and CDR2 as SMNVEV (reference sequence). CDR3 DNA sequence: TGTGCCAGCAGTTTCGGGACAGGGGATGGATGGAATGAGCAGTTCTTC. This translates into CASSFGTGDGWNEQFF.

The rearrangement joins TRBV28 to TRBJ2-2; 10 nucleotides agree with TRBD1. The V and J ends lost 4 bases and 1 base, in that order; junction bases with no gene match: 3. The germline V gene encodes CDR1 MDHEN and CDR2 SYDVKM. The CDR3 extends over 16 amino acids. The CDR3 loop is CASSSRDRGNTGELFF. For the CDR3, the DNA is TGTGCCAGCAGTTCCCGGGACAGGGGGAACACCGGGGAGCTGTTTTTT. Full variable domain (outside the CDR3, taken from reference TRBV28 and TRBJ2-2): DVKVTQSSRYLVKRTGEKVFLECVQDMDHENMFWYRQDPGLGLRLIYFSYDVKMKEKGDIPEGYSVSREKKERFSLILESASTNQTSMYLCASSSRDRGNTGELFFGEGSRLTVL.

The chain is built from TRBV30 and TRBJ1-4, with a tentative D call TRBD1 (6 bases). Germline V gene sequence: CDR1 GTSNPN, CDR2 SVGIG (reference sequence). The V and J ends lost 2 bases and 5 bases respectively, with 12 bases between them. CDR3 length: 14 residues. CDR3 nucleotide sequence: TGTGCCTGGAGTCCGACAGGACTAAATGAAAAACTGTTTTTT. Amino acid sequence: CAWSPTGLNEKLFF.

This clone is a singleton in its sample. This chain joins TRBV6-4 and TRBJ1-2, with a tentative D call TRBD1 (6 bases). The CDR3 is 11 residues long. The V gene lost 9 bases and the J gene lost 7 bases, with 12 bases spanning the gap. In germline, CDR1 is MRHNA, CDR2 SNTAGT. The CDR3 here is CARRGYCGYTF. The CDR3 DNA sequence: TGTGCCAGAAGGGGGTATTGTGGCTACACCTTC.

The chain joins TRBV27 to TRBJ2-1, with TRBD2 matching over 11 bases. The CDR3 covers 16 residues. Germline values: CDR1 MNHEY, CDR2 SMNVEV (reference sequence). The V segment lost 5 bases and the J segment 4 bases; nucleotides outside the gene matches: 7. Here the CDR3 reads CASSQGTSGLYNEQFF. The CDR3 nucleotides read TGTGCCAGCAGTCAAGGGACTAGCGGTTTATACAATGAGCAGTTCTTC.

In nucleotides, the CDR3 is TGTGCCACCAGCAGAGTTCCGAACGGGGTGTATTCTAACTATGGCTACACCTTC. Its translation is CATSRVPNGVYSNYGYTF. The chain carries TRBV15 and TRBJ1-2; no firm D call. The CDR3 is 18 residues long. The V end was cut by 1 base, the J end by 0 bases, with 18 bases between. Per germline, CDR1 LNHNV and CDR2 YYDKDF (reference sequence).

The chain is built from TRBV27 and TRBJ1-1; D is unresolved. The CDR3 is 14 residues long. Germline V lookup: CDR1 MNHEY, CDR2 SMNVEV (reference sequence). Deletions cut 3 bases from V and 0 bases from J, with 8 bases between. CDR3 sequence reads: CASSLAAMNTEAFF. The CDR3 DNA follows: TGTGCCAGCAGTTTGGCAGCCATGAACACTGAAGCTTTCTTT.

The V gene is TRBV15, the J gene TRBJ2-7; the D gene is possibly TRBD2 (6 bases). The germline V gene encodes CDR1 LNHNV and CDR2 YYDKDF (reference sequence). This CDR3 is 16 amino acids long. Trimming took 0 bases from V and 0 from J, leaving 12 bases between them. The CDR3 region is CATSRETGELSYEQYF. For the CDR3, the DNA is TGTGCCACCAGCAGAGAGACGGGAGAGCTCTCCTACGAGCAGTACTTC.

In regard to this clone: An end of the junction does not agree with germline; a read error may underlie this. CDR3 protein: CTSSVRDQPQHF. CDR3 nucleotides: TGTACCAGCAGTGTCCGTGATCAGCCCCAGCATTTT. The chain employs TRBV2 and TRBJ1-5; D ambiguous. Germline loops: CDR1 SNHLY, CDR2 FYNNEI. This CDR3 has 12 amino acids.

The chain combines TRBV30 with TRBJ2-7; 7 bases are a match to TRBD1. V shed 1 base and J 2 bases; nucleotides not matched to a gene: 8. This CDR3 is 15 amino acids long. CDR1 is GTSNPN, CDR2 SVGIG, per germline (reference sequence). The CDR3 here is CAWSAMTGPAYEQYF. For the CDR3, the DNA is TGTGCCTGGAGTGCAATGACAGGGCCCGCCTACGAGCAGTACTTC.

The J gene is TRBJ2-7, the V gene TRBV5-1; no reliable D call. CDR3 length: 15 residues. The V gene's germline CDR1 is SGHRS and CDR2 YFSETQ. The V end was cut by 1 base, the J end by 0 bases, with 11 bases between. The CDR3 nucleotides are TGCGCCAGCAGCTTGTTGGGATACACCTCCTACGAGCAGTACTTC. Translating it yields CASSLLGYTSYEQYF. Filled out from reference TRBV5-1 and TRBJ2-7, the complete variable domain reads KAGVTQTPRYLIKTRGQQVTLSCSPISGHRSVSWYQQTPGQGLQFLFEYFSETQRNKGNFPGRFSGRQFSNSRSEMNVSTLELGDSALYLCASSLLGYTSYEQYFGPGTRLTVT.

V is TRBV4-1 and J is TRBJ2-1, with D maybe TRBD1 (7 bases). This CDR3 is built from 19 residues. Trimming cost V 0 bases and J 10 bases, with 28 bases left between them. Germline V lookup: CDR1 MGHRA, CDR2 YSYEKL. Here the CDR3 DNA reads TGCGCCAGCAGCCAAGATGGCTGGGGACAGAGGTCTCAGGAGGGGGAGCAGTTCTTC. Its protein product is CASSQDGWGQRSQEGEQFF.

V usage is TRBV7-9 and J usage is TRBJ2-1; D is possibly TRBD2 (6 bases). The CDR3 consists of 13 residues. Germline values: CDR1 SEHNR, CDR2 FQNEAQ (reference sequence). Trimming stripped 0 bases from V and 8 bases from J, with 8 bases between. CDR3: CASSLAGGDEQFF. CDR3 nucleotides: TGTGCCAGCAGCTTAGCCGGGGGTGATGAGCAGTTCTTC.

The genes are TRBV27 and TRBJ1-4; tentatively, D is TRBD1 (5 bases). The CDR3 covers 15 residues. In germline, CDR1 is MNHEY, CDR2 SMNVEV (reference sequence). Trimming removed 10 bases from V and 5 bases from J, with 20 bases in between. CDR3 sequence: CATARVLAPNEKLFF. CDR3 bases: TGTGCCACCGCCAGGGTACTGGCACCAAATGAAAAACTGTTTTTT.

The CDR3 DNA follows: TGTGCCAGCAGTTCCTCTAGAGGCGTCTACGAGCAGTACTTC. Its translation is CASSSSRGVYEQYF. The rearrangement links TRBV27 to TRBJ2-7, with no clear D. Germline assignment: CDR1 MNHEY and CDR2 SMNVEV (reference sequence). With 4 bases removed from V and 3 bases from J, the gap between germline ends came to 13 bases. This CDR3 has 14 residues.

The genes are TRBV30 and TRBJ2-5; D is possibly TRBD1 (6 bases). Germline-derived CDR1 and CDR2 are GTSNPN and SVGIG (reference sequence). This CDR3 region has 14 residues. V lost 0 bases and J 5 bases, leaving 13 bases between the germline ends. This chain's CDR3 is CAWSVTGTAETQYF. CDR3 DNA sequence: TGTGCCTGGAGTGTAACAGGGACGGCGGAGACCCAGTACTTC.

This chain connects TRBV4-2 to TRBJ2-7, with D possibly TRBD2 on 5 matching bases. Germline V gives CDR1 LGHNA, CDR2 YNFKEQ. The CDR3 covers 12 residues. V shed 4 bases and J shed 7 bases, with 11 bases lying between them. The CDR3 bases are TGTGCCAGCAGCCCCGAAAGAGGGGAGCAGTACTTC. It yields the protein CASSPERGEQYF.